This TCR beta chain was obtained from a study of T-cell reconstitution after alpha-beta-depleted transplantation in children. Study conclusions and caveats: Reportedly, alpha-beta T cells present about two months post-transplant originated from several hundred expanded clones of graft origin. T-cell numbers and diversity, one year after transplant, stemmed largely from T cells that were newly produced. Some patients' high day-60 TCRbeta diversity was traced to surviving recipient T cells and thymic progenitors.

The CDR3 sequence is 10 residues long. Germline V gene lookup returns CDR1 DFQATT and CDR2 SNEGSKA (reference sequence). V lost 6 bases to trimming and J lost 8 bases, with 8 bases between them. The library targeted TCRbeta and was prepared with unique molecular identifiers. TCRdb independently ran MiXCR on the PCR reads; one entry per CDR3 protein. Among 150,000 to 200,000 distinct CDR3 sequences listed, just under 6.5% were seen once. This clonotype showed up many times. Its antigen remains unknown. The sequence came from a girl under two years old with combined immunodeficiency, due to receive a stem cell transplant. The sequenced sample was PBMCs, obtained before TCRalphabeta/CD19-depleted stem cell transplant. V and J are TRBV20-1 and TRBJ2-1, with unresolved D. This CDR3 is CSARLYEQFF. In nucleotides, the CDR3 is TGCAGTGCGCGTCTGTATGAGCAGTTCTTC.